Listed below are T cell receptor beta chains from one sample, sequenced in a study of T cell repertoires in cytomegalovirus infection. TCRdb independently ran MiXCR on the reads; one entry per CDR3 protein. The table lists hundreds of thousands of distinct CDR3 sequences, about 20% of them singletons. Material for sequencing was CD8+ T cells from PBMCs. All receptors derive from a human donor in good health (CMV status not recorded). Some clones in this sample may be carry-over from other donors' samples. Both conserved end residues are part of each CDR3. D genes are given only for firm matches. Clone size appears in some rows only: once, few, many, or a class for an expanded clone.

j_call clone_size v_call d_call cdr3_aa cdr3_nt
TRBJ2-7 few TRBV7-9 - CASSLGVVEQYF TGTGCCAGCAGCTTGGGCGTGGTCGAGCAGTACTTC
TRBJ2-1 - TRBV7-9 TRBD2 CASSLGGVTYNEQFF TGTGCCAGCAGCTTGGGAGGGGTTACCTACAATGAGCAGTTCTTC
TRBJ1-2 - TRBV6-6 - CASSYLTGARGYTF TGTGCCAGCAGTTACTTGACGGGGGCGCGGGGCTACACCTTC
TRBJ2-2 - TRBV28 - CASSPGGLNTGELFF TGTGCCAGCAGCCCTGGGGGGCTGAACACCGGGGAGCTGTTTTTT
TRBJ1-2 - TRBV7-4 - CASSLRGEDGYTF TGTGCCAGCAGCTTGAGGGGAGAGGATGGCTACACCTTC
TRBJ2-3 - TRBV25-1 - CASSDLTSTISSTDTQYF TGTGCCAGCAGTGACCTAACCTCGACTATTTCTAGCACAGATACGCAGTATTTT
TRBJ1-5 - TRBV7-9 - CASSLASGGSNQPQHF TGTGCCAGCAGCTTAGCTTCGGGTGGGAGCAATCAGCCCCAGCATTTT
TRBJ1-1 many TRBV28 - CASSLGFNTEAFF TGTGCCAGCAGTTTAGGGTTTAACACTGAAGCTTTCTTT
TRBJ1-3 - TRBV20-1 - CSAREDYPGTIYF TGCAGTGCTAGAGAGGACTACCCGGGGACCATATATTTT
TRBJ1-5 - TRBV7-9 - CASSLGQVSNQPQHF TGTGCCAGCAGCTTAGGACAGGTTAGCAATCAGCCCCAGCATTTT
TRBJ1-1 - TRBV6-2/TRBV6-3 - CASRSGTTEAFF TGTGCCAGCAGGTCCGGGACAACTGAAGCTTTCTTT
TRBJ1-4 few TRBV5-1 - CASSFFGQELFF TGCGCCAGCAGCTTTTTTGGTCAGGAACTGTTTTTT
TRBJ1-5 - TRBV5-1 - CASSPGWGQPQHF TGCGCCAGCAGCCCAGGGTGGGGGCAACCCCAGCATTTT
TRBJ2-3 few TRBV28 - CASKNAGTSTDTQYF TGTGCCAGCAAAAACGCAGGGACAAGCACAGATACGCAGTATTTT
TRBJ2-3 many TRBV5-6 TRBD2 CASSPPRGTSAISTDTQYF TGTGCCAGCAGCCCACCGCGGGGGACTAGCGCCATTAGCACAGATACGCAGTATTTT
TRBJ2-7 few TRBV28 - CATRLGFSYEQYF TGTGCCACCAGACTTGGGTTCTCCTACGAGCAGTACTTC
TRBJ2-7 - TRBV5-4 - CASSSGPSLVEQYF TGTGCCAGCAGTTCTGGACCGTCACTGGTCGAGCAGTACTTC
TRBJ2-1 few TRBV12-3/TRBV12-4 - CASLGLSRGNEQFF TGTGCCAGCCTAGGACTCAGTCGCGGGAATGAGCAGTTCTTC
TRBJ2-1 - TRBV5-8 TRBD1 CASSRQGFPNDNEQFF TGTGCCAGCAGCCGACAGGGATTCCCCAATGACAATGAGCAGTTCTTC
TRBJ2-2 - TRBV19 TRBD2 CASTGLAGELFF TGTGCCAGTACCGGACTAGCCGGGGAGCTGTTTTTT
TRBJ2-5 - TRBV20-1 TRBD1 CSARAGTGQETQYF TGCAGTGCTAGAGCCGGGACAGGGCAAGAGACCCAGTACTTC
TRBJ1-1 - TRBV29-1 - CSVEPDGWGTEAFF TGCAGCGTTGAACCCGACGGTTGGGGCACTGAAGCTTTCTTT
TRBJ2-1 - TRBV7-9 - CASSPDGGSYNEQFF TGTGCCAGCAGTCCGGACGGGGGCTCCTACAATGAGCAGTTCTTC
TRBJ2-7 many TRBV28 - CASSSRTGSYEQYF TGTGCCAGCAGTTCCCGGACGGGGTCCTACGAGCAGTACTTC
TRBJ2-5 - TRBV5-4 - CASSPGRERETQYF TGTGCCAGCAGCCCTGGACGGGAGAGGGAGACCCAGTACTTC
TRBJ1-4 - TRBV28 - CASSRTKAGEDQKLFF TGTGCCAGCAGTAGAACTAAGGCAGGGGAGGATCAAAAACTGTTTTTT
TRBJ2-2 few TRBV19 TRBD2 CASSLRAGSNTGELFF TGTGCCAGTAGTCTTCGAGCGGGGTCGAACACCGGGGAGCTGTTTTTT
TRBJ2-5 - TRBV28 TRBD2 CASSLLAGVQETQYF TGTGCCAGCAGCCTACTAGCGGGGGTGCAAGAGACCCAGTACTTC
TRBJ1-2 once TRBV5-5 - CASSLVPPETF TGTGCCAGCAGCTTGGTGCCCCCGGAGACCTTC
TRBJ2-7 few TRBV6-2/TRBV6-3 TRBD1 CASSYGGTGSYEQYF TGTGCCAGCAGTTACGGTGGGACAGGATCCTACGAGCAGTACTTC
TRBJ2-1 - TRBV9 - CASSVDGGDNEQFF TGTGCCAGCAGCGTAGATGGAGGAGACAATGAGCAGTTCTTC
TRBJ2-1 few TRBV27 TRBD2 CASSPGLAGYYNEQFF TGTGCCAGCAGTCCGGGACTAGCGGGGTACTACAATGAGCAGTTCTTC
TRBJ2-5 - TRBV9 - CASSVWGEETQYF TGTGCCAGCAGCGTATGGGGGGAAGAGACCCAGTACTTC
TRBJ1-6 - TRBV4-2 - CASSQDLASYNSPLHF TGTGCCAGCAGCCAAGATCTGGCCTCCTATAATTCACCCCTCCACTTT
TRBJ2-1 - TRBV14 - CASGQGAGDEQFF TGTGCCAGCGGCCAAGGCGCCGGGGATGAGCAGTTCTTC
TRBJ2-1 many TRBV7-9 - CASAGWSLNEQFF TGTGCCAGCGCAGGATGGAGCCTGAATGAGCAGTTCTTC
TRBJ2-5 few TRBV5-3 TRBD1 CASSLVGTGEETQYF TGTGCCAGCAGCTTGGTTGGGACAGGAGAAGAGACCCAGTACTTC
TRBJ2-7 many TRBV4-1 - CASSQAQGSDEQYF TGCGCCAGCAGCCAAGCGCAGGGGAGCGACGAGCAGTACTTC
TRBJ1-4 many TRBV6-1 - CASSARTENEKLFF TGTGCCAGCAGCGCCCGGACGGAGAATGAAAAACTGTTTTTT
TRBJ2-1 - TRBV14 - CASSQEPVKGTNEQFF TGTGCCAGCAGCCAAGAACCGGTAAAGGGAACCAATGAGCAGTTCTTC
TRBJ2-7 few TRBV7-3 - CASSLTSGVDYEQYF TGTGCCAGCAGCTTAACGTCAGGGGTAGACTACGAGCAGTACTTC
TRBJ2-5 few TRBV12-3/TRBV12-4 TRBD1 CASRHGQGQETQYF TGTGCCAGCAGGCACGGACAGGGCCAAGAGACCCAGTACTTC
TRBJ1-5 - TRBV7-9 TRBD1 CASSFAGQEGNQPQHF TGTGCCAGCAGCTTCGCGGGACAGGAGGGCAATCAGCCCCAGCATTTT
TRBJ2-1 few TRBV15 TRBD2 CATSPSGYNEQFF TGTGCCACCAGCCCTAGCGGTTACAATGAGCAGTTCTTC
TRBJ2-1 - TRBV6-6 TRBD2 CASSRDTSASYNEQFF TGTGCCAGCAGCCGAGATACTAGCGCCTCCTACAATGAGCAGTTCTTC